This T cell receptor beta chain was identified during a study of type 1 regulatory T cells. Study-wide context: An in vitro protocol generated T-allo10, a Tr1-enriched, alloantigen-specific CD4 T cell product.

CDR3 length: 17 amino acids. Germline CDR1 is SGHTA and CDR2 is FQGNSA. Germline trimming cut 5 bases from V and 5 bases from J; bases unmatched to any gene: 14. TCRdb re-derived calls from the reads in MiXCR, one entry per CDR3 protein. The sample lists about 68,000 distinct CDR3 sequences, approximately 64% seen once, with less than 8.5% in the top ten. T-allo10 cells from the graft donor were described as anergic, host-alloantigen-specific, and alloantigen-specific suppressors. The sample holds a few counts of this clonotype. The antigen is undetermined. Specimen: cultured T cells, either the whole culture or a sorted T cell fraction (not recorded which). Subset defined: Tr1-enriched cell product generated in vitro against host alloantigens. The receptor comes from a human donor in good health. V is TRBV7-2 and J is TRBJ2-1; 8 bases agree with TRBD2. CDR3 bases: TGTGCCAGCAGCCGTCATGGGGCGGGAGGCCTTAACAATGAGCAGTTCTTC. Protein sequence: CASSRHGAGGLNNEQFF.